This T cell receptor beta chain was documented in a study of somatic mutations in cytotoxic T cells in rheumatoid arthritis. Each population, CD4+ and CD8+ cells, was isolated by positive magnetic bead selection and checked for purity by flow cytometry. This CDR3 contains 16 residues. CDR1 is SGHAT and CDR2 is FQNNGV in the germline V gene. V lost 4 bases, J lost 6 bases, and 19 bases lay in between. Using immunoSEQ multiplex PCR, the repertoire was profiled, and TCRdb retains in-frame clones only, with some absent. The table shows 20,000 to 25,000 clones, with more than 65% occurring only once. The chain uses TRBV11-2 and TRBJ2-1; D is possibly TRBD2 (5 bases). The sample consisted of CD8+ T cells sorted from blood. The source is an adult with rheumatoid arthritis. The CDR3: CASSSTKITRFNEQFF. The CDR3 nucleotides read TGTGCCAGCAGCTCCACCAAAATCACTAGATTCAATGAGCAGTTCTTC.